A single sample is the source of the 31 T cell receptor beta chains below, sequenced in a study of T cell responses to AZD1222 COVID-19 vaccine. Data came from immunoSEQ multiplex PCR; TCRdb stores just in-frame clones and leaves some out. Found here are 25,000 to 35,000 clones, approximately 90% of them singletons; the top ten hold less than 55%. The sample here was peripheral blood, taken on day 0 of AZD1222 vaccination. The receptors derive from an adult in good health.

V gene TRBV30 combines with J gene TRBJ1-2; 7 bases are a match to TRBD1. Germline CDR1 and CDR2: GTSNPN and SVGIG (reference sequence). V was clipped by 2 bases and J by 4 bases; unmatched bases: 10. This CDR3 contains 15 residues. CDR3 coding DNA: TGTGCCTGGAGTCCCCCGACCCGGGACAGCTATGGCTACACCTTC. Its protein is CAWSPPTRDSYGYTF.

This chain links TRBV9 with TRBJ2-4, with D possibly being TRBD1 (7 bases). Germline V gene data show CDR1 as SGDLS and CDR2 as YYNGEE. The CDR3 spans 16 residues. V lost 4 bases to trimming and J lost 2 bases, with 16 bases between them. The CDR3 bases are TGTGCCAGCAGCACCGGATCAGGGGGGTCCAAAAACATTCAGTACTTC. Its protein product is CASSTGSGGSKNIQYF.

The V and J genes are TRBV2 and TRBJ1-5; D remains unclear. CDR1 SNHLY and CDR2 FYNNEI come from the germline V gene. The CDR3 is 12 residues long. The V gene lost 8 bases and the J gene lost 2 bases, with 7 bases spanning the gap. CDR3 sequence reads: CASDLRNQPQHF. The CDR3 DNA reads TGTGCCAGCGACTTACGCAATCAGCCCCAGCATTTT.

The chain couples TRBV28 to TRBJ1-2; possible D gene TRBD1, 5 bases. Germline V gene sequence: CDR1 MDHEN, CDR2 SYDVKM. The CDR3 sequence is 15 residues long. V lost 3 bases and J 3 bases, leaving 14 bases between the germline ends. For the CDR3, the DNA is TGTGCCAGCAGTTTTGTCGGGGGATGGGACTATGGCTACACCTTC. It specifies CASSFVGGWDYGYTF.

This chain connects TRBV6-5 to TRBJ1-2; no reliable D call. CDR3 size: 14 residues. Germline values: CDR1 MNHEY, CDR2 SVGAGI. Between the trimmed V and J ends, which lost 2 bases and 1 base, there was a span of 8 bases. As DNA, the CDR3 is TGTGCCAGCAGTTACGGACCGTATAACTATGGCTACACCTTC. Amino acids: CASSYGPYNYGYTF.

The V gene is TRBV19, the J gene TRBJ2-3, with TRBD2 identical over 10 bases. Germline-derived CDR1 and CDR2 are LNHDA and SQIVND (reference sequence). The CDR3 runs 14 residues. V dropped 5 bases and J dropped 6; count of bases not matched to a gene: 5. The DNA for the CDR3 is TGTGCCAGTAGTCCAGCGGGGGGGCGGGATACGCAGTATTTT. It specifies CASSPAGGRDTQYF.

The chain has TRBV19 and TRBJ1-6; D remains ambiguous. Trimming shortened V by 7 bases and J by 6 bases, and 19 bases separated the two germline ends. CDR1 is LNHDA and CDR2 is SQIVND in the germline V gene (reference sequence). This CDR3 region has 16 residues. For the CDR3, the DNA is TGTGCCAGTACCCCAAGAGAACAAGGCTTTAATTCACCCCTCCACTTT. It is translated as CASTPREQGFNSPLHF. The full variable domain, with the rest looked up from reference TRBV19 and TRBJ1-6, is DGGITQSPKYLFRKEGQNVTLSCEQNLNHDAMYWYRQDPGQGLRLIYYSQIVNDFQKGDIAEGYSVSREKKESFPLTVTSAQKNPTAFYLCASTPREQGFNSPLHFGNGTRLTVT.

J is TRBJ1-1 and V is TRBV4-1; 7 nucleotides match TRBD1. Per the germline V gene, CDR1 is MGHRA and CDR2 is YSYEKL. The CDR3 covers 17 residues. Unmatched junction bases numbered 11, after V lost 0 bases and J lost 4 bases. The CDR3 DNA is TGCGCCAGCAGCCAAGAGGAGGGGGCCCGGGTATCCACTGAAGCTTTCTTT. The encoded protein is CASSQEEGARVSTEAFF.

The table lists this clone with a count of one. The CDR3 sequence is CASSLGQSKLHF. CDR3 coding DNA: TGTGCCAGCTCCCTTGGACAGTCCAAACTCCACTTT. The gene calls are TRBV18 and TRBJ1-6, with a possible D match to TRBD1 (6 bases). Germline V gene data show CDR1 as KGHSH and CDR2 as LQKENI. V lost 6 bases and J lost 16, with 16 bases in between. The CDR3 has 12 amino acids.

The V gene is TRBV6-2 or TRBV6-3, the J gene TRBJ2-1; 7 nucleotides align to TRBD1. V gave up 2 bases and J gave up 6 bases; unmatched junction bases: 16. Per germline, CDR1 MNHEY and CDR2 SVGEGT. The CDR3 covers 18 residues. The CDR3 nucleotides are TGTGCCAGCAGTTACCCGAAGGACAGGCCGGATCGATCCAATGAGCAGTTCTTC. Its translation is CASSYPKDRPDRSNEQFF.

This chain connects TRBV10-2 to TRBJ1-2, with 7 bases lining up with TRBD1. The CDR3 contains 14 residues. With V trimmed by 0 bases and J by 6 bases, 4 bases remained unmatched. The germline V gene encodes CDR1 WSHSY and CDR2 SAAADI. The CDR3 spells CASSESWTGDGYTF. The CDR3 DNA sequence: TGCGCCAGCAGTGAGTCGTGGACAGGCGATGGCTACACCTTC.

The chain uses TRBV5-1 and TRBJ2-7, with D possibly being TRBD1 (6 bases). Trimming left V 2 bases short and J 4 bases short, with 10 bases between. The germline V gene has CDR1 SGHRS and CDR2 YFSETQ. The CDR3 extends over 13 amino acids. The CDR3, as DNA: TGCGCCAGCAGCTTAGGACAGAAATACGAGCAGTACTTC. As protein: CASSLGQKYEQYF.

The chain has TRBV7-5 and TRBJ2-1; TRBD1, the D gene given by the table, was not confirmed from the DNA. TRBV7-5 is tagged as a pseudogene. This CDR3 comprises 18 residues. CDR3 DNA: TGTGCCAGAAGCCGTTTCGGACAGGGCCCTACTATCCCCAATGAGCAGTTCTTC. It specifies CARSRFGQGPTIPNEQFF.

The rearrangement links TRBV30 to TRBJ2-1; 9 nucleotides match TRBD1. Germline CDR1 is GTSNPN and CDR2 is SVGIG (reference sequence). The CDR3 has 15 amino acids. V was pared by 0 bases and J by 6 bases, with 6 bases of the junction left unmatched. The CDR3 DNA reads TGTGCCTGGAGTGTACTGGGACAGGGAAGCAATGAGCAGTTCTTC. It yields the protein CAWSVLGQGSNEQFF.

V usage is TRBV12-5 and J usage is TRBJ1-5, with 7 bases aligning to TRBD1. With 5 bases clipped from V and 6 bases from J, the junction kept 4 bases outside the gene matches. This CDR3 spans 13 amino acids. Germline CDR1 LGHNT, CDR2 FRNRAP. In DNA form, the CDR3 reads TGTGCTAGTGGTCCAGGGGGGACTCAGCCCCAGCATTTT. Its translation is CASGPGGTQPQHF.

CDR3 DNA sequence: TGTGCCAGCACCGAAACGAACACCGGGGAGCTGTTTTTT. This codes for CASTETNTGELFF. The chain uses TRBV25-1 and TRBJ2-2; unclear D gene. The CDR3 length is 13 residues. V lost 7 bases, J lost 0 bases, and 6 bases lay in between. Germline CDR1 and CDR2: MGHDK and SYGVNS.

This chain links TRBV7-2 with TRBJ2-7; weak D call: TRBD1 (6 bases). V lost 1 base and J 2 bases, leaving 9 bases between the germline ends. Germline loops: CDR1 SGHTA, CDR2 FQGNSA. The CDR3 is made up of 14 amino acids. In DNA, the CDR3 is TGTGCCAGCAGCTTAGATACAGGGACCTACGAGCAGTACTTC. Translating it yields CASSLDTGTYEQYF. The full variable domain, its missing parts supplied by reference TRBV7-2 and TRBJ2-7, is GAGVSQSPSNKVTEKGKDVELRCDPISGHTALYWYRQSLGQGLEFLIYFQGNSAPDKSGLPSDRFSAERTGGSVSTLTIQRTQQEDSAVYLCASSLDTGTYEQYFGPGTRLTVT.

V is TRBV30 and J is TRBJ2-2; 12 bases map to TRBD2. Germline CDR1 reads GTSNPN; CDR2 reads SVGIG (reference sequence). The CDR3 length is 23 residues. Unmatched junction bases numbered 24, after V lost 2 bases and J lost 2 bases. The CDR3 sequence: CAWSSKTGGLTATSGGNTGELFF. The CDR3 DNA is TGTGCCTGGAGTTCGAAGACCGGGGGACTAACGGCGACTAGCGGGGGTAACACCGGGGAGCTGTTTTTT. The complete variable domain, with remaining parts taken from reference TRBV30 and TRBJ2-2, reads SQTIHQWPATLVQPVGSPLSLECTVEGTSNPNLYWYRQAAGRGLQLLFYSVGIGQISSEVPQNLSASRPQDRQFILSSKKLLLSDSGFYLCAWSSKTGGLTATSGGNTGELFFGEGSRLTVL.

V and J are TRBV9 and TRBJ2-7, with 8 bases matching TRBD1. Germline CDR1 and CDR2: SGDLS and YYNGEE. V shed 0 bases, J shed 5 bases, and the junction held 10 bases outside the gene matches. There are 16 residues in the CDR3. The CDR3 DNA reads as TGTGCCAGCAGCGTAGGACCCACCAGGGGGCGCGACGAGCAGTACTTC. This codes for CASSVGPTRGRDEQYF. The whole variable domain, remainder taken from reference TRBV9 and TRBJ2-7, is DSGVTQTPKHLITATGQRVTLRCSPRSGDLSVYWYQQSLDQGLQFLIQYYNGEERAKGNILERFSAQQFPDLHSELNLSSLELGDSALYFCASSVGPTRGRDEQYFGPGTRLTVT.

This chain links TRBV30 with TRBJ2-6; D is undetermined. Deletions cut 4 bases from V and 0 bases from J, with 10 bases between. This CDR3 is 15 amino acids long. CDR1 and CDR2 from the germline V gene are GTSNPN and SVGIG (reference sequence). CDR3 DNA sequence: TGTGCCTGGAAGGCAGTGGGCTCTGGGGCCAACGTCCTGACTTTC. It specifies CAWKAVGSGANVLTF.

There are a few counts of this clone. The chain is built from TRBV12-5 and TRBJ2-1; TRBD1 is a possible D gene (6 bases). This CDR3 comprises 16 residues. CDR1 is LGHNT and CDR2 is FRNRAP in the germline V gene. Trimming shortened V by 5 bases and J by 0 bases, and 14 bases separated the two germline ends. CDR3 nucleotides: TGTGCTAGTGGTAAACAGGGTACCAGCTCCTACAATGAGCAGTTCTTC. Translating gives CASGKQGTSSYNEQFF. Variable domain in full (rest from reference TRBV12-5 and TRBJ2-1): DARVTQTPRHKVTEMGQEVTMRCQPILGHNTVFWYRQTMMQGLELLAYFRNRAPLDDSGMPKDRFSAEMPDATLATLKIQPSEPRDSAVYFCASGKQGTSSYNEQFFGPGTRLTVL.

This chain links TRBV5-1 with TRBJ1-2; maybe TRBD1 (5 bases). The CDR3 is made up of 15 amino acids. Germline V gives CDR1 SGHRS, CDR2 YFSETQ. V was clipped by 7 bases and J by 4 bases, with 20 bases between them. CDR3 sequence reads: CASLLDHGATYGYTF. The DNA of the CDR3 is TGCGCCAGCCTTCTGGACCACGGGGCTACCTATGGCTACACCTTC.

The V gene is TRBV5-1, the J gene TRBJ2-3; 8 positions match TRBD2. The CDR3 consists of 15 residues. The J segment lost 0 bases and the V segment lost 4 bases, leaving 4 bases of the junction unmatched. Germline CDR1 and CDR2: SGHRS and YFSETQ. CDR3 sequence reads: CASSLASGSTDTQYF. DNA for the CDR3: TGCGCCAGCAGCCTGGCTAGCGGGAGCACAGATACGCAGTATTTT.

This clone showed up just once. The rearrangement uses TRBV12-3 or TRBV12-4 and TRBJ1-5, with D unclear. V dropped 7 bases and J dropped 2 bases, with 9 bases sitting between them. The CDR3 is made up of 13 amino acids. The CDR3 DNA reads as TGTGCCAGCAACCTTGGGCGCAATCAGCCCCAGCATTTT. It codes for CASNLGRNQPQHF.

The CDR3 bases are TGTGCCAGCAATACAGGGCCTGGAAACACCATATATTTT. This sequence encodes CASNTGPGNTIYF. V gene TRBV28 combines with J gene TRBJ1-3, with a weak D call TRBD1 (6 bases). Trimming shortened V by 7 bases and J by 2 bases, and 9 bases separated the two germline ends. Germline CDR1 MDHEN, CDR2 SYDVKM. This CDR3 contains 13 residues.

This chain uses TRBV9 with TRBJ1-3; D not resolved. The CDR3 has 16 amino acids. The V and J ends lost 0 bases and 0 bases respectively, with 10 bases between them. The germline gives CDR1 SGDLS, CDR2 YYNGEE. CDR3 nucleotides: TGTGCCAGCAGCGTAGGTATCGACTTCTCTGGAAACACCATATATTTT. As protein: CASSVGIDFSGNTIYF.

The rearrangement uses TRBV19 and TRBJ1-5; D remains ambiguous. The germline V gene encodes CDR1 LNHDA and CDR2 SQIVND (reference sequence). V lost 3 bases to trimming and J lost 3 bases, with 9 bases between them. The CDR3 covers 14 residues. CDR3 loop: CASSIDGSNQPQHF. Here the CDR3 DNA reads TGTGCCAGTAGTATTGACGGATCCAATCAGCCCCAGCATTTT.

The CDR3 DNA follows: TGTGCCACCAGTGAGATATCAGGGTTCGCGAACACCGGGGAGCTGTTTTTT. Its protein product is CATSEISGFANTGELFF. V gene TRBV24-1 combines with J gene TRBJ2-2, with D possibly TRBD1 on 5 matching bases. Germline loops: CDR1 KGHDR, CDR2 SFDVKD. CDR3 length: 17 amino acids. V was cut by 4 bases and J by 0 bases, with 14 bases left in between.

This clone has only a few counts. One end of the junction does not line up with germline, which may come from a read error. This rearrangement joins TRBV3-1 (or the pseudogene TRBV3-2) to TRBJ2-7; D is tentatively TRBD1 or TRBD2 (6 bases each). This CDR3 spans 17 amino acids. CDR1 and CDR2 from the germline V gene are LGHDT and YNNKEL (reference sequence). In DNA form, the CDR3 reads TGTCCCAGCAGCCAACACGAACGCGGCAGGGGAGGCTACGAGCAGTACTTC. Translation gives CPSSQHERGRGGYEQYF.

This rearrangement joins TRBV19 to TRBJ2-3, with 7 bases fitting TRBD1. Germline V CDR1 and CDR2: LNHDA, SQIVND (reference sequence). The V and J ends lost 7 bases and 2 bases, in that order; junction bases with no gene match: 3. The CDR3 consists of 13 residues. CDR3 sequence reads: CASNRGTTDTQYF. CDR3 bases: TGTGCCAGTAACAGGGGCACCACAGATACGCAGTATTTT.

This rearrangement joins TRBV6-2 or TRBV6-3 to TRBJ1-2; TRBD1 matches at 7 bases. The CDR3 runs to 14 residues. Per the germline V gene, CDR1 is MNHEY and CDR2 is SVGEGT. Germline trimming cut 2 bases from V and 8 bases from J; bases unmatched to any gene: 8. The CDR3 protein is CASSYAGQTGGYTF. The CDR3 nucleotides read TGTGCCAGCAGTTACGCGGGACAGACCGGCGGCTACACCTTC.